The sequence of this T cell receptor (beta chain) was determined in a study of shared clonotypes between healthy human individuals (dated by TCRdb to 2018 to 2020). Some background on the complete study: The cohort included a few men and a couple of women between 18 and 49 years of age. Per donor, three plates each were used for CD4 naive and CD4 memory, two for CD8 naive, and one for CD8 memory. To estimate repertoire size and how much clonotypes are shared between individuals, the study performed deep sequencing of blood TCR repertoires from a few healthy adults. To increase sequencing depth and limit assay-specific biases, different laboratories used diverse techniques to prepare libraries and sequence TCR repertoires. Between about 0.8 and 9 billion PBMCs per donor were obtained by leukapheresis.

At the junction V is shortened by 5 bases and J by 2 bases, with 9 bases in between. From a lookup of the germline V gene, CDR1 and CDR2 are SQVTM and ANQGSEA. The CDR3 sequence holds 12 residues, the cysteine and phenylalanine included. The entry retains the CDR3 DNA only, 36 bases that are in frame from base 1. Using the deep immunoSEQ assay, TCR CDR3 regions were amplified from genomic DNA by multiplex PCR. Extracted genomic DNA from each cell subset was distributed evenly across all wells of several immunoSEQ 96-well plates, and each plate was treated as a replicate. For sorted subsets, each replicate PCR was loaded with approximately 190 ng genomic DNA, equivalent to some 27,000 T cell genomes. Purified libraries were quantified with a Qubit 3.0 fluorometer, sized on a Bioanalyzer 2100, and re-quantified with the KAPA Library Quantification kit. Every immunoSEQ 96-well plate was sequenced on a dedicated single-read 150-cycle Illumina NextSeq 550 flow cell. The study's own analysis went as follows. Because the immunoSEQ output included only junctional sequences and no quality scores, the filtering could not be the same as the filtering used for full-length reads. Sequences were annotated with PyIR, a Python wrapper for IgBLAST v1.9, and V/J genes and CDR3 were assigned using IMGT germline references. Any read was removed if the V/J assignment was weak (E-value above 1e-6), the CDR3 was missing, or the read contained stop codons, out-of-frame junctions, or ambiguous translated residues. V3J clonotypes were defined as sequences sharing an identical inferred V gene, J gene, and CDR3 amino acid sequence. Percentage overlap between repertoires was calculated by dividing the number of shared unique clonotypes by the size of the smaller repertoire. Richness of each repertoire was evaluated using RTK rarefaction, the Chao1 estimator, and Recon v2.1 estimates of unobserved clonotypes. Generation probabilities for all TCRbeta clonotypes obtained by the gDNA method from a handful of donors were computed using OLGA. In TCRdb, the immuneACCESS table is reduced to in-frame sequences with V and J assigned. These tables do not hold every clone; where another copy was compared, an unresolved V gene accounts for under half, and the others remain unexplained. V and J calls and clone size are copied from that table; D and trimming were computed from the DNA. This sample lists approximately 1,500,000 clones; approximately 97% were detected once. The ten largest clones represent 0.95% to 1.5% of the sample.

The investigation overall reported the following: Incomplete sequencing was indicated by rarefaction of sorted-subset datasets, despite the large sequencing depth. Because the study included a small number of donors, the genetic and exposure-history diversity represented was limited. Pairwise subsampling led to the expectation that sequencing depth would affect the degree of clonotype sharing among donors. Sampling was restricted to blood, and TCR repertoires in tissues likely differ from the TCR repertoires found in blood. Compared with non-shared clonotypes, the clonotypes found in all four sorted-subset donors had higher generation probabilities. Approximately 5% of naive CD4, around 3.5% of naive CD8, about 2.5% of memory CD4, and 0.4% of memory CD8 clonotypes were shared across several donors. Naive subsets generally had larger estimated clonotype richness than memory subsets.

Healthy HIV-negative adults with no recently reported acute infections or vaccinations were included as donors. All donors were Caucasian adults living in Nashville, Tennessee, USA. CD4+ T cells were enriched through magnetic negative selection, after which naive cells were positively selected on CD45RA and the remaining negative fraction served as the memory subset. After blood collection by leukapheresis, PBMCs were isolated using Ficoll-Histopaque density gradient centrifugation and then cryopreserved in the vapor phase of liquid nitrogen. Purity and quantity of every magnetically sorted T cell population were checked by analytical flow cytometry. Each sorted fraction had its genomic DNA isolated and then quantified by UV absorbance on a Nanodrop 2000c. Details on this clone: Its recognized antigen is unknown. Within one base of it there is no much larger clone, and no base qualities were kept. Other DNA sequences from this sample encode an identical CDR3 as well.

This clonotype was obtained from a man aged 30 to 39 in good health. This chain joins TRBV29-1 to TRBJ2-5, with TRBD2 as a weak D call on 5 bases. Sample: naive CD4+ T cells sorted from blood. In light of the paper, this sample's cell subset or site label describes: CD45RA+ positively selected. CDR3 loop: CSVLRVQETQYF. The bases are TGCAGCGTTCTGAGGGTGCAAGAGACCCAGTACTTC. Reference TRBV29-1 and TRBJ2-5 genes cover what lies past the CDR3, so the full variable domain is SAVISQKPSRDICQRGTSLTIQCQVDSQVTMMFWYRQQPGQSLTLIATANQGSEATYESGFVIDKFPISRPNLTFSTLTVSNMSPEDSSIYLCSVLRVQETQYFGPGTRLLVL.